This TCR beta chain was obtained from a study of T cell responses to AZD1222 COVID-19 vaccine. Study-wide results and caveats: No day 14 peak samples; only post-peak repertoires were characterized.

Points on this clone: The target antigen is unknown.

Assay used: immunoSEQ multiplex PCR; TCRdb lists only in-frame clones, some missing. The profile covers fewer than 200,000 clones, with around 92% appearing a single time and 1% to 1.5% taken by the ten largest. V lost 1 base to trimming and J lost 4 bases, with 21 bases between them. This CDR3 contains 18 residues. Germline CDR1 reads SGHNT; CDR2 reads YENEEA. This specimen was peripheral blood, taken on day 0 of AZD1222 vaccination. This receptor was obtained from an adult in good health. The rearrangement joins TRBV11-3 to TRBJ2-3; D tentatively reads TRBD1 or TRBD2 (5 bases each). This chain's CDR3 is CASSLGVRGVLGADTQYF. CDR3 bases: TGTGCCAGCAGCTTAGGGGTTCGGGGCGTCCTAGGCGCAGATACGCAGTATTTT.